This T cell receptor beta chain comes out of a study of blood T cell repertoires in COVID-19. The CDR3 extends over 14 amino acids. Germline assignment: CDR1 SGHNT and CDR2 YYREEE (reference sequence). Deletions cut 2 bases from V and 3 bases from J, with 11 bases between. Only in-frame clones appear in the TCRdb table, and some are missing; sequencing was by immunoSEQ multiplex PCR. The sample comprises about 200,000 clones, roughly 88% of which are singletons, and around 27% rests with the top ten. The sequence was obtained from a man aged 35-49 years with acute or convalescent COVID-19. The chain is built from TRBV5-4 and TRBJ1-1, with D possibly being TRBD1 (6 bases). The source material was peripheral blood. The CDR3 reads CASSFRRGYTEAFF. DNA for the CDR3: TGTGCCAGCAGCTTTAGAAGGGGGTACACTGAAGCTTTCTTT.